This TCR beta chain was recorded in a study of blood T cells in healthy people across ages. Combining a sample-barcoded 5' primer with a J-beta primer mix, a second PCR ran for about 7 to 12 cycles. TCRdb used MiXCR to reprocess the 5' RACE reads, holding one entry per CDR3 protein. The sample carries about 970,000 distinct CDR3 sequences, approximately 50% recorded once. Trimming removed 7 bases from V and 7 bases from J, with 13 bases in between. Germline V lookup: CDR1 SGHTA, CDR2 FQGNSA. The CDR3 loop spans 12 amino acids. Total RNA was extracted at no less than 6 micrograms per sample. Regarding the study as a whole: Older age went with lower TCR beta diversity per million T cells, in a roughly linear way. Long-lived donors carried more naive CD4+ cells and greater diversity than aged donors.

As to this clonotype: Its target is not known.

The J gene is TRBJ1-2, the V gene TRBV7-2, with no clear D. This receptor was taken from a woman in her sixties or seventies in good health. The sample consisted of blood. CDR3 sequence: CASTKTEGGYTF. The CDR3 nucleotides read TGTGCCAGCACCAAGACGGAGGGTGGCTACACCTTC. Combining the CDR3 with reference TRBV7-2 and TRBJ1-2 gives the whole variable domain GAGVSQSPSNKVTEKGKDVELRCDPISGHTALYWYRQSLGQGLEFLIYFQGNSAPDKSGLPSDRFSAERTGGSVSTLTIQRTQQEDSAVYLCASTKTEGGYTFGSGTRLTVV.